This TCR beta chain derives from a study of PD-L1 blockade in urothelial cancer. Study-wide results and limits: TCR clonality was measured in pretreatment peripheral blood. Clonality below the median predicted better survival.

As regards this clone: Its antigen is not known.

Regarding time point: pretreatment peripheral blood. J was trimmed by 3 bases and V by 1 base; bases with no gene match: 11. From germline, CDR1 is LGHNA and CDR2 YSLEER. The CDR3 is 18 amino acids. Sequenced by immunoSEQ multiplex PCR; TCRdb stores in-frame clones only, minus some. The table has some 40,000 clones, 88% seen once. The sample was PBMCs, taken around atezolizumab (anti-PD-L1) treatment. This clonotype was obtained from a donor aged 40 or older with urothelial cancer. This sequence joins TRBV4-3 and TRBJ2-3; 9 nucleotides align to TRBD2. The DNA for the CDR3 is TGCGCCAGCAGCCAAGTCTATTTACTAGCGGGCGCTACAGATACGCAGTATTTT. Its translation is CASSQVYLLAGATDTQYF.